The text below deals with one T cell receptor beta chain. The antigen is not known. The sample belongs to a study of shared clonotypes between healthy human individuals. Study-wide findings and caveats: The sampled material consisted only of blood, and tissue repertoires are likely to differ.

The CDR3 is 15 residues long. V was trimmed by 5 bases and J by 0 bases, leaving 11 bases between them. CDR1 is SEHNR and CDR2 is FQNEAQ in the germline V gene (reference sequence). Terminally differentiated effector memory CD45RA+ cells were excluded by CCR7 positive selection of CD45RO-negative cells. In the original analysis: In the immunoSEQ data, sequences were junction-only and lacked quality scores, so filtering differed. The data were produced by immunoSEQ multiplex PCR, yet TCRdb's version contains in-frame clones alone and is incomplete. That table is the source of V, J and clone size, and D and trimming were worked out from the DNA. The sample records approximately 740,000 clones, 90% to 95% being singletons.

The sequenced sample was naive CD8+ T cells sorted from blood. The chain combines TRBV7-9 with TRBJ1-5; tentatively, D is TRBD1 (6 bases). The TCR sequence derives from a man younger than 40 in good health. CDR3 coding DNA: TGTGCCAGCAGCATAGGGACATATAGCAATCAGCCCCAGCATTTT. It is translated as CASSIGTYSNQPQHF. Based on the CDR3 plus reference TRBV7-9 and TRBJ1-5, the full variable domain is DTGVSQNPRHKITKRGQNVTFRCDPISEHNRLYWYRQTLGQGPEFLTYFQNEAQLEKSRLLSDRFSAERPKGSFSTLEIQRTEQGDSAMYLCASSIGTYSNQPQHFGDGTRLSIL.